Included here is one TCR beta chain sequence, with context. The CDR3 has 16 residues. V dropped 1 base and J dropped 9; count of bases not matched to a gene: 14. CDR1 and CDR2 from the germline V gene are SGHRS and YFSETQ. Original analysis: Quantification of nucleated cells was approximated via reference gene primer amplification. Clones were sequenced by immunoSEQ multiplex PCR, and TCRdb holds only the in-frame ones, with some missing. That table supplies the V and J calls and clone size; D and trimming were determined from the DNA. The data show roughly 240,000 clones, with 83% seen just once and 3.5% to 4% held by the top ten. This sample is drawn from a study of blood T cell repertoires in COVID-19.

This sequence originates from a woman between 40 and 50 years old who had been exposed to COVID-19. The sequencing input was PBMCs or T cells enriched from blood (not recorded which). The chain combines TRBV5-1 with TRBJ2-5, with 8 bases that match TRBD2. The chain's CDR3 is CASSLSGGTDNAAQYF. The CDR3 DNA follows: TGCGCCAGCAGCTTGAGCGGGGGTACTGATAATGCGGCCCAGTACTTC. The full variable domain, rest sourced from reference TRBV5-1 and TRBJ2-5, is KAGVTQTPRYLIKTRGQQVTLSCSPISGHRSVSWYQQTPGQGLQFLFEYFSETQRNKGNFPGRFSGRQFSNSRSEMNVSTLELGDSALYLCASSLSGGTDNAAQYFGPGTRLLVL.